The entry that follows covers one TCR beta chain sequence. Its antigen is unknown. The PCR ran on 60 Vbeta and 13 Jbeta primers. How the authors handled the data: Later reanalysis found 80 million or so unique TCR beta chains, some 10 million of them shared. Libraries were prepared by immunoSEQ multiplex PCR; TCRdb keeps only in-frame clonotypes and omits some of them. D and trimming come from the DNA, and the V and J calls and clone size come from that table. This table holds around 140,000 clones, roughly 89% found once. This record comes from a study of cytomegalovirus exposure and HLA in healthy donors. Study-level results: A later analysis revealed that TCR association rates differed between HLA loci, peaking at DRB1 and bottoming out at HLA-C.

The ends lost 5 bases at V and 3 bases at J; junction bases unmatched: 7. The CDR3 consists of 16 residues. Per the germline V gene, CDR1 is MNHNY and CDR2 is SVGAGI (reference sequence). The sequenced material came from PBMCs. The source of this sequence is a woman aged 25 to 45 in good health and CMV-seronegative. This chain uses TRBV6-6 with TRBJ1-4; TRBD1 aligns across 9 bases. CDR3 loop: CASSGSQGAANEKLFF. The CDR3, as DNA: TGTGCCAGCAGTGGCTCACAGGGGGCGGCTAATGAAAAACTGTTTTTT.